This entry is about one T cell receptor (beta chain). Its antigen is not identified. Data came from immunoSEQ multiplex PCR; TCRdb stores just in-frame clones and leaves some out. The sample includes 140,000 to 150,000 clones, 80% to 95% seen only once; the top ten take over 3%. This record comes from a study of T cell responses to AZD1222 COVID-19 vaccine. At the level of the study: Pooled together were second doses at about 4 or about 12 weeks.

Per the germline V gene, CDR1 is WSHSY and CDR2 is SAAADI. Deletions cut 0 bases from V and 4 bases from J, with 9 bases between. The CDR3 contains 14 residues. General study results and limits: Spike-specific TCR repertoires showed rising breadth and depth after two AZD1222 doses. It was only after the peak T cell response that any repertoires were sampled.

V is TRBV10-2 and J is TRBJ1-1; D is undetermined. This sequence was found in an adult in good health. The input for sequencing was peripheral blood, taken on day 0 of AZD1222 vaccination. CDR3 in amino acids: CASSESKEATEAFF. CDR3 DNA: TGCGCCAGCAGTGAGTCGAAGGAGGCCACTGAAGCTTTCTTT.